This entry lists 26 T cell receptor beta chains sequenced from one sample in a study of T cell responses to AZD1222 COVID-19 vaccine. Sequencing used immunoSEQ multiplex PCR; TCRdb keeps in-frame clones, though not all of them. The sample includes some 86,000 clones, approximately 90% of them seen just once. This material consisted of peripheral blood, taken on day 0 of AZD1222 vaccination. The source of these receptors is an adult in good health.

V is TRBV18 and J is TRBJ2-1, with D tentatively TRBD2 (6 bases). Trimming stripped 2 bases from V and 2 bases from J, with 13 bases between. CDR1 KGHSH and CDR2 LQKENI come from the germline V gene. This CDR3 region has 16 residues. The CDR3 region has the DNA TGTGCCAGCTCACCAATGTCTAGCGACCCCTACAATGAGCAGTTCTTC. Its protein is CASSPMSSDPYNEQFF.

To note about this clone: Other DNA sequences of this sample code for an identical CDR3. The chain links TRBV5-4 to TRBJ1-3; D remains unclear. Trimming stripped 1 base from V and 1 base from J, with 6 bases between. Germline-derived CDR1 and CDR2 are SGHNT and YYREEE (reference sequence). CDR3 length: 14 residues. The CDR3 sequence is CASSLSGSGNTIYF. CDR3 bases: TGTGCCAGCAGCTTGAGTGGGTCTGGAAACACCATATATTTT.

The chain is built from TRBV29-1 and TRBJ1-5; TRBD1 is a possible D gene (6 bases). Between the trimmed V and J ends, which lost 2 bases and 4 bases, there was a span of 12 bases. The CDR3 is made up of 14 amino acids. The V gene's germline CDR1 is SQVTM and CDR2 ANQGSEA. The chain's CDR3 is CSVEQGGGNQPQHF. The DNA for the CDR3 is TGCAGCGTTGAACAAGGAGGGGGAAATCAGCCCCAGCATTTT.

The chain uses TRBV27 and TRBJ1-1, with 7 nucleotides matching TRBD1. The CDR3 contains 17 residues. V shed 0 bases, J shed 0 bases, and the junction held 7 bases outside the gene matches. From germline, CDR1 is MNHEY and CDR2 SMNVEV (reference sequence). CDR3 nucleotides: TGTGCCAGCAGTTTATCATGGGACAGCCTTATGAACACTGAAGCTTTCTTT. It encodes CASSLSWDSLMNTEAFF.

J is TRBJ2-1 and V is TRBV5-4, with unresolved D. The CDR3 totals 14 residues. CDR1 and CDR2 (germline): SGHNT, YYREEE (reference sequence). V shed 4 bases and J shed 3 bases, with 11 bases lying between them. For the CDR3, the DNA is TGTGCCAGCAGCACGGAGTCGATCTACAATGAGCAGTTCTTC. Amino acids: CASSTESIYNEQFF. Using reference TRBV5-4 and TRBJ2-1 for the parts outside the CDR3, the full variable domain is ETGVTQSPTHLIKTRGQQVTLRCSSQSGHNTVSWYQQALGQGPQFIFQYYREEENGRGNFPPRFSGLQFPNYSSELNVNALELDDSALYLCASSTESIYNEQFFGPGTRLTVL.

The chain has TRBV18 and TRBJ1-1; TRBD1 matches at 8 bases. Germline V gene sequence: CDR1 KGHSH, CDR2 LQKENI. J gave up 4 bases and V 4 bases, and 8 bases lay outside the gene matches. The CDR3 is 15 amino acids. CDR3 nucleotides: TGTGCCAGCTCACACAACACAGGGGGTTCCACTGAAGCTTTCTTT. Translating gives CASSHNTGGSTEAFF.

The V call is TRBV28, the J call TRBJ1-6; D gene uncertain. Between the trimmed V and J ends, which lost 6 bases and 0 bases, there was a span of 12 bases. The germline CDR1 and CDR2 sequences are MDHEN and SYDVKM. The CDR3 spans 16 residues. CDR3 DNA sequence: TGTGCCAGCAGCCCCCATGGTAGCTCCTATAATTCACCCCTCCACTTT. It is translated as CASSPHGSSYNSPLHF.

The CDR3 here is CASSLWDSSVDTQYF. The CDR3 nucleotides are TGCGCCAGCAGCTTGTGGGACTCCTCTGTAGATACGCAGTATTTT. V gene TRBV5-1 combines with J gene TRBJ2-3, with TRBD2 as a possible D gene (6 bases). The CDR3 is 15 amino acids. In germline, CDR1 is SGHRS, CDR2 YFSETQ. Trimming removed 1 base at V and 5 bases at J, with 14 bases between.

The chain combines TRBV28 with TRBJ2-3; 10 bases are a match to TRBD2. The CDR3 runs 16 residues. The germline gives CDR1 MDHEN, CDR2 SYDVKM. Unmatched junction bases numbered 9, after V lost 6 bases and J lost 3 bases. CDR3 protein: CASSLAAAGGTDTQYF. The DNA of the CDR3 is TGTGCCAGCAGCCTAGCGGCAGCGGGAGGGACAGATACGCAGTATTTT. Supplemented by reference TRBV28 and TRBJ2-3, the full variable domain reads DVKVTQSSRYLVKRTGEKVFLECVQDMDHENMFWYRQDPGLGLRLIYFSYDVKMKEKGDIPEGYSVSREKKERFSLILESASTNQTSMYLCASSLAAAGGTDTQYFGPGTRLTVL.

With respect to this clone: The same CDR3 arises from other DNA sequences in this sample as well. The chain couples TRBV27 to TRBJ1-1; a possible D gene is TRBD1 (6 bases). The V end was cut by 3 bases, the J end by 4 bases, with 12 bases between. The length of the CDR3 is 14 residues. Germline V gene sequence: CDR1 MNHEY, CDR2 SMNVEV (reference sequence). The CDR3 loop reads CASSLRGQGTEAFF. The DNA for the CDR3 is TGTGCCAGCAGTTTGCGGGGGCAGGGCACTGAAGCTTTCTTT.

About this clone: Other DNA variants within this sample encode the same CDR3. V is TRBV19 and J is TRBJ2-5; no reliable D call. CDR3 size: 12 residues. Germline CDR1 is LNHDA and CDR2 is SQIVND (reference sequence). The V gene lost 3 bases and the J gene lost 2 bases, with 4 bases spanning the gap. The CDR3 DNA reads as TGTGCCAGTAGTATCGGACAAGAGACCCAGTACTTC. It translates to CASSIGQETQYF.

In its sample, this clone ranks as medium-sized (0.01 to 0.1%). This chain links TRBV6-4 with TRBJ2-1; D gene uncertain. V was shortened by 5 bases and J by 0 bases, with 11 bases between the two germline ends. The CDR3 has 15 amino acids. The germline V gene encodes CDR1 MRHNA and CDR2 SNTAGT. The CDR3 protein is CASSPDTYSYNEQFF. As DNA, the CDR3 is TGTGCCAGCAGTCCAGACACATACTCCTACAATGAGCAGTTCTTC.

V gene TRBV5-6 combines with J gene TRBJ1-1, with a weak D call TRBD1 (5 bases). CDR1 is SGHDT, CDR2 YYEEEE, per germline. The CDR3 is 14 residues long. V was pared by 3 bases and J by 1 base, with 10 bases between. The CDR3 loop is CASSSGHRNTEAFF. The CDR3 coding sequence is TGTGCCAGCAGCTCCGGACACCGGAACACTGAAGCTTTCTTT. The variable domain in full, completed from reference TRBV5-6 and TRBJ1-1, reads DAGVTQSPTHLIKTRGQQVTLRCSPKSGHDTVSWYQQALGQGPQFIFQYYEEEERQRGNFPDRFSGHQFPNYSSELNVNALLLGDSALYLCASSSGHRNTEAFFGQGTRLTVV.

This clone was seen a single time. The CDR3 bases are TGTGCCAGCAGCCAGTTTATTGCCGGGGAGCTGTTTTTT. Translation gives CASSQFIAGELFF. The gene calls are TRBV3-1 (or the pseudogene TRBV3-2) and TRBJ2-2; no definite D call. The germline CDR1 and CDR2 sequences are LGHDT and YNNKEL (reference sequence). Between the trimmed V and J ends, which lost 3 bases and 6 bases, there was a span of 8 bases. The CDR3 has 13 residues.

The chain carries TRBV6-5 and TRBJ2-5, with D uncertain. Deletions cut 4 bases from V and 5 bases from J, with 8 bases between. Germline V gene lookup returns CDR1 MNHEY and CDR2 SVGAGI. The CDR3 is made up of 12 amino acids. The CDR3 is CASSSPSETQYF. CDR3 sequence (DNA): TGTGCCAGCAGTTCCCCTTCGGAGACCCAGTACTTC.

The CDR3 DNA follows: TGTGCCAGCAGCCAGACCCGGGGTAGCGGTTTTAGAGATACGCAGTATTTT. Amino acid sequence: CASSQTRGSGFRDTQYF. The chain uses TRBV14 and TRBJ2-3; TRBD2 might be the D (6 bases). The germline V and J ends were trimmed by 3 bases and 5 bases, with 21 bases remaining between them. The length of the CDR3 is 17 residues. Per the germline V gene, CDR1 is SGHDN and CDR2 is FVKESK.

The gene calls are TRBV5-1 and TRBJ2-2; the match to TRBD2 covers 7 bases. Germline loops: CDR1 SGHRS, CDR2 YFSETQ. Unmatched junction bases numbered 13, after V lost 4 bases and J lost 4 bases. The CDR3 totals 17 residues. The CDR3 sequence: CASSPRRSREPTGELFF. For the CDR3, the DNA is TGCGCCAGCAGCCCCCGGCGGTCGCGGGAGCCCACCGGGGAGCTGTTTTTT.

The CDR3 reads CASSPLSWDYGYTF. The CDR3 nucleotides are TGTGCCAGCAGCCCGTTAAGTTGGGACTATGGCTACACCTTC. This chain links TRBV7-9 with TRBJ1-2; D call uncertain. Germline CDR1 SEHNR, CDR2 FQNEAQ (reference sequence). The germline V and J ends were trimmed by 5 bases and 3 bases, with 13 bases remaining between them. The CDR3 length is 14 residues.

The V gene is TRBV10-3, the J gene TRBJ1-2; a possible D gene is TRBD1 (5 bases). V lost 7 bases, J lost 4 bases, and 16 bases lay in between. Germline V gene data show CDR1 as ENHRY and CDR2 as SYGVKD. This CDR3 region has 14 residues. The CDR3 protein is CAINNGQGGYGYTF. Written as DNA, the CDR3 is TGTGCCATCAACAACGGACAAGGCGGCTATGGCTACACCTTC.

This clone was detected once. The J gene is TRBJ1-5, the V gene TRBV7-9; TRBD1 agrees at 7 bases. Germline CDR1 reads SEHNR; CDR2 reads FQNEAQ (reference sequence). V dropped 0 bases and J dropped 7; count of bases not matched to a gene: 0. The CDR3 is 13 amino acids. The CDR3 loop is CASSLATGQPQHF. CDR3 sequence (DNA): TGTGCCAGCAGCTTAGCGACAGGGCAGCCCCAGCATTTT.

The CDR3 sequence: CASSIVSGTEAFF. CDR3 nucleotides: TGTGCCAGTAGTATAGTATCAGGCACTGAAGCTTTCTTT. The chain joins TRBV19 to TRBJ1-1, with D hard to call. Per germline, CDR1 LNHDA and CDR2 SQIVND (reference sequence). The germline V and J ends were trimmed by 1 base and 4 bases, with 7 bases remaining between them. The CDR3 has 13 amino acids.

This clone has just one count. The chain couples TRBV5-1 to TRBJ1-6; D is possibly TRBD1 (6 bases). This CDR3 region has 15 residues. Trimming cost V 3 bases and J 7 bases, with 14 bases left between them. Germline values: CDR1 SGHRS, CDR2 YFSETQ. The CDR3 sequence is CASSSRGGGNSPLHF. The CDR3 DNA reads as TGCGCCAGCAGCTCACGAGGGGGTGGGAATTCACCCCTCCACTTT. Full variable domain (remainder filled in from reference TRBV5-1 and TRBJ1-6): KAGVTQTPRYLIKTRGQQVTLSCSPISGHRSVSWYQQTPGQGLQFLFEYFSETQRNKGNFPGRFSGRQFSNSRSEMNVSTLELGDSALYLCASSSRGGGNSPLHFGNGTRLTVT.

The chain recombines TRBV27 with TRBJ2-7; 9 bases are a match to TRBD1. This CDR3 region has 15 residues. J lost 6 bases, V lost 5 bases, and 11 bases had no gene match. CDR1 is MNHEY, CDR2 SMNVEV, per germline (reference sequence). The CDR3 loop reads CASSAPGQGFAEQYF. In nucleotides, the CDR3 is TGTGCCAGCAGTGCTCCTGGACAGGGGTTTGCCGAGCAGTACTTC.

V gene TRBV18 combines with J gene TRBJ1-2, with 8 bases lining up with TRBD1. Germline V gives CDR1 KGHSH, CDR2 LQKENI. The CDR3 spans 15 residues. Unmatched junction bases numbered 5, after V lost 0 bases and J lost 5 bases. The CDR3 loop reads CASSPPGDRSYGYTF. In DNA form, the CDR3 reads TGTGCCAGCTCACCACCGGGGGACAGGTCATATGGCTACACCTTC.

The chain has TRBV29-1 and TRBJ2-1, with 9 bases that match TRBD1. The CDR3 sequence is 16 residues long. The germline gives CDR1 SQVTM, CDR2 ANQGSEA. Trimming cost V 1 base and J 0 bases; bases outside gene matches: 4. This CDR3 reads CSVEGGTGSSYNEQFF. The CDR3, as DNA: TGCAGCGTTGAAGGCGGGACAGGGAGCTCCTACAATGAGCAGTTCTTC.

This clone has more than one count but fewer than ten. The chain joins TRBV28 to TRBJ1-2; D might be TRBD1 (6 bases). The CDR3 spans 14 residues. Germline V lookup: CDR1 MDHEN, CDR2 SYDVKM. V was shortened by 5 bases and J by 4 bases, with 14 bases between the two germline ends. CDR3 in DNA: TGTGCCAGCAGTATAAGGGGGAATGGCTATGGCTACACCTTC. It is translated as CASSIRGNGYGYTF.